A single sample gave rise to the 27 T cell receptor beta chains below, sequenced in a study of response to subunit inactivated influenza vaccine. Each CDR3 protein is one row after TCRdb ran MiXCR on the RT-PCR reads. The data show hundreds of thousands of distinct CDR3 sequences, around 13% seen once. The material sequenced was PBMCs from blood, taken 40 to 50 days after vaccination. Receptors originate from a man between 50 and 59 years old who received an inactivated influenza vaccine.

This clonotype was seen more than once but under ten times. The genes are TRBV4-1 and TRBJ2-7; a possible D gene is TRBD1 (6 bases). The germline V and J ends were trimmed by 0 bases and 1 base, with 13 bases remaining between them. The germline V gene encodes CDR1 MGHRA and CDR2 YSYEKL. The CDR3 is made up of 16 amino acids. The CDR3 nucleotides are TGCGCCAGCAGCCAAGATCTGGCAGGGGTATCCTACGAGCAGTACTTC. The encoded protein is CASSQDLAGVSYEQYF.

This clonotype was counted between two and nine times. The rearrangement uses TRBV6-5 and TRBJ2-7; 7 bases agree with TRBD2. The CDR3 loop spans 15 amino acids. The V segment lost 2 bases and the J segment 6 bases; nucleotides outside the gene matches: 10. Per the germline V gene, CDR1 is MNHEY and CDR2 is SVGAGI. CDR3 nucleotide sequence: TGTGCCAGCAGTTACAATCCTCCGGGAGGAGGCGAGCAGTACTTC. It yields the protein CASSYNPPGGGEQYF.

There are a few counts of this clonotype. The V and J genes are TRBV29-1 and TRBJ1-1, with TRBD1 as a possible D gene (5 bases). The germline V and J ends were trimmed by 0 bases and 4 bases, with 15 bases remaining between them. This CDR3 region has 15 residues. Per germline, CDR1 SQVTM and CDR2 ANQGSEA. CDR3 bases: TGCAGCGTTGAAGATGGGACCCCTCAACGCACTGAAGCTTTCTTT. Protein: CSVEDGTPQRTEAFF.

The gene calls are TRBV7-6 and TRBJ2-2; 9 bases line up with TRBD2. The CDR3 totals 17 residues. The germline V gene has CDR1 SGHVS and CDR2 FNYEAQ. Trimming removed 2 bases from V and 4 bases from J; junction bases left unmatched: 8. CDR3 sequence: CASSLPSGIGATGELFF. CDR3 in DNA: TGTGCCAGCAGCTTACCTAGCGGGATCGGTGCCACCGGGGAGCTGTTTTTT.

The chain has TRBV28 and TRBJ2-1, with 8 bases fitting TRBD2. CDR3 size: 14 residues. CDR1 and CDR2 from the germline V gene are MDHEN and SYDVKM. After removal of 3 bases from V and 4 bases from J, the junction contained 2 bases not matched to a gene. CDR3 DNA sequence: TGTGCCAGCAGTTTGGGCGGGAGGTACAATGAGCAGTTCTTC. Its protein product is CASSLGGRYNEQFF. The variable domain in full, completed from reference TRBV28 and TRBJ2-1, reads DVKVTQSSRYLVKRTGEKVFLECVQDMDHENMFWYRQDPGLGLRLIYFSYDVKMKEKGDIPEGYSVSREKKERFSLILESASTNQTSMYLCASSLGGRYNEQFFGPGTRLTVL.

This clonotype has only a few counts. The chain is built from TRBV20-1 and TRBJ1-5; tentative D call: TRBD1 (6 bases). The V gene lost 0 bases and the J gene lost 6 bases, with 18 bases spanning the gap. The CDR3 covers 16 residues. The germline V gene has CDR1 DFQATT and CDR2 SNEGSKA (reference sequence). The CDR3 here is CSARDPAQGTTQPQHF. The CDR3 region has the DNA TGCAGTGCTAGAGACCCCGCACAGGGAACGACTCAGCCCCAGCATTTT.

This chain links TRBV5-1 with TRBJ2-1, with 12 positions matching TRBD2. CDR1 is SGHRS and CDR2 is YFSETQ in the germline V gene. CDR3 length: 18 residues. V trimming: 4 bases; J trimming: 6 bases; junction bases outside the gene matches: 14. The CDR3 DNA is TGCGCCAGCAGCAGGGGACTAGCGGGCTCCCGGGGGGGCAATGAGCAGTTCTTC. The encoded protein is CASSRGLAGSRGGNEQFF.

The gene calls are TRBV20-1 and TRBJ1-4, with a possible D match to TRBD1 (6 bases). The CDR3 sequence is 16 residues long. V shed 1 base and J shed 5 bases, with 17 bases lying between them. Germline V lookup: CDR1 DFQATT, CDR2 SNEGSKA (reference sequence). This chain's CDR3 is CSARVPTGTRNEKLFF. Here the CDR3 DNA reads TGCAGTGCTAGAGTTCCGACCGGGACAAGAAATGAAAAACTGTTTTTT.

This clonotype has more than one count but fewer than ten. The chain recombines TRBV4-3 with TRBJ1-6; no clear D gene. The CDR3 spans 15 residues. From germline, CDR1 is LGHNA and CDR2 YSLEER. The germline V and J ends were trimmed by 0 bases and 8 bases, with 11 bases remaining between them. The CDR3 sequence is CASSQEPGRDSPLHF. The CDR3 region has the DNA TGCGCCAGCAGCCAAGAGCCGGGAAGGGATTCACCCCTCCACTTT.

This clonotype has only a few counts. This chain uses TRBV7-2 with TRBJ2-1; TRBD2 aligns across 7 bases. The germline V gene encodes CDR1 SGHTA and CDR2 FQGNSA. The CDR3 length is 15 residues. J gave up 4 bases and V 5 bases, and 8 bases lay outside the gene matches. CDR3: CASSVGRTRYNEQFF. The CDR3 DNA reads as TGTGCCAGCAGCGTAGGGCGGACTAGGTACAATGAGCAGTTCTTC. Variable domain in full (rest from reference TRBV7-2 and TRBJ2-1): GAGVSQSPSNKVTEKGKDVELRCDPISGHTALYWYRQSLGQGLEFLIYFQGNSAPDKSGLPSDRFSAERTGGSVSTLTIQRTQQEDSAVYLCASSVGRTRYNEQFFGPGTRLTVL.

This clonotype has a handful of counts. The gene calls are TRBV7-9 and TRBJ2-1; 7 bases are shared with TRBD2. J was trimmed by 6 bases and V by 8 bases; bases with no gene match: 7. There are 13 residues in the CDR3. Per germline, CDR1 SEHNR and CDR2 FQNEAQ (reference sequence). This chain's CDR3 is CASSGRLGNEQFF. The CDR3 bases are TGTGCCAGCTCCGGGAGGTTGGGCAATGAGCAGTTCTTC.

The table lists this clonotype with a few counts. This sequence joins TRBV7-2 and TRBJ1-1; 7 bases align to TRBD1. Germline assignment: CDR1 SGHTA and CDR2 FQGNSA. V lost 4 bases to trimming and J lost 4 bases; unmatched junction nucleotides: 6. The CDR3 extends over 14 amino acids. The CDR3 DNA reads TGTGCCAGCAGCTCACTACAGGGGTCCACTGAAGCTTTCTTT. Amino acids: CASSSLQGSTEAFF.

This clonotype was picked up many times. V and J are TRBV11-2 and TRBJ2-3; no firm D call. Germline V gives CDR1 SGHAT, CDR2 FQNNGV. V lost 1 base and J 6 bases, leaving 23 bases between the germline ends. The CDR3 consists of 18 residues. The CDR3 coding sequence is TGTGCCAGCAGCTTAGTAGGTCGCGGCGGTTCCCGTTGGGATACGCAGTATTTT. It specifies CASSLVGRGGSRWDTQYF.

This clonotype was observed at least ten times. The chain carries TRBV15 and TRBJ2-3, with 12 bases lining up with TRBD2. With V trimmed by 0 bases and J by 4 bases, 14 bases remained unmatched. Germline V gene data show CDR1 as LNHNV and CDR2 as YYDKDF (reference sequence). The CDR3 is made up of 20 amino acids. The CDR3 DNA is TGTGCCACCAGCAGAGAGGCGGTCTGGGCTAGCGGGAGGGCCTCAGATACGCAGTATTTT. It is translated as CATSREAVWASGRASDTQYF.

The chain is built from TRBV10-3 and TRBJ1-6; TRBD1 aligns across 7 bases. Germline CDR1 and CDR2: ENHRY and SYGVKD. This CDR3 spans 13 amino acids. The V gene end was trimmed by 9 bases and the J gene end by 8 bases; junction bases not matched to a gene: 7. The CDR3 protein is CAIHRDRDSPLHF. The CDR3 DNA sequence: TGTGCCATTCACCGGGACAGAGATTCACCCCTCCACTTT.

V gene TRBV9 combines with J gene TRBJ2-7; the D gene could be TRBD1 or TRBD2 (6 bases each). The CDR3 runs to 14 residues. CDR1 is SGDLS, CDR2 YYNGEE, per germline. Between the trimmed V and J ends, which lost 3 bases and 4 bases, there was a span of 14 bases. In nucleotides, the CDR3 is TGTGCCAGCAGCGCCAGCTGGGGGGCATACGAGCAGTACTTC. Translation gives CASSASWGAYEQYF.

The chain recombines TRBV12-3 or TRBV12-4 with TRBJ2-3, with 7 bases identical to TRBD1. The J segment lost 4 bases and the V segment lost 7 bases, leaving 8 bases of the junction unmatched. CDR3 size: 14 residues. The CDR3 spells CASKTGTGPDTQYF. The CDR3 coding sequence is TGTGCCAGCAAGACAGGGACGGGCCCAGATACGCAGTATTTT.

The chain uses TRBV25-1 and TRBJ2-5, with no clear D. The CDR3 sequence is 16 residues long. Germline V CDR1 and CDR2: MGHDK, SYGVNS. Trimming pared 1 base from V and 0 bases from J, leaving 12 bases between. CDR3 loop: CASSELRNGYQETQYF. CDR3 coding DNA: TGTGCCAGCAGTGAATTAAGGAACGGCTACCAAGAGACCCAGTACTTC.

V and J are TRBV10-3 and TRBJ1-1; 7 bases agree with TRBD1. The CDR3 totals 13 residues. Germline V gene sequence: CDR1 ENHRY, CDR2 SYGVKD. With 3 bases clipped from V and 6 bases from J, the junction kept 4 bases outside the gene matches. The CDR3 coding sequence is TGTGCCATCAGTGAACAGGGGTTGGCTGAAGCTTTCTTT. Its translation is CAISEQGLAEAFF.

This clonotype was picked up a small number of times. The chain has TRBV15 and TRBJ2-2, with 9 bases that match TRBD2. The CDR3 is made up of 15 amino acids. Trimming cost V 9 bases and J 1 base; bases outside gene matches: 6. In germline, CDR1 is LNHNV, CDR2 YYDKDF (reference sequence). The CDR3 region is CATSSGSENTGELFF. Written as DNA, the CDR3 is TGTGCCACGAGTAGCGGGAGTGAGAACACCGGGGAGCTGTTTTTT.

This clonotype was observed a few times. This sequence joins TRBV28 and TRBJ2-3; no reliable D call. Germline values: CDR1 MDHEN, CDR2 SYDVKM. The CDR3 has 17 residues. V was trimmed by 4 bases and J by 4 bases, leaving 21 bases between them. The CDR3 DNA reads TGTGCCAGCAGTTCCACTCGCCTAGTGAGTGGGGCAGATACGCAGTATTTT. Amino acids: CASSSTRLVSGADTQYF.

On this clonotype itself: A read error may be the cause here, since a much bigger clone is one base away. V usage is TRBV12-3 or TRBV12-4 and J usage is TRBJ2-1; D is uncertain. The CDR3 spans 14 residues. V was shortened by 1 base and J by 3 bases, with 7 bases between the two germline ends. This chain's CDR3 is CASSLVGIYNEQFF. CDR3 sequence (DNA): TGTGCCAGCAGTTTAGTGGGGATCTACAATGAGCAGTTCTTC.

This clonotype was counted ten times or more. The V and J genes are TRBV15 and TRBJ2-7; no clear D. Germline V gives CDR1 LNHNV, CDR2 YYDKDF (reference sequence). The CDR3 loop spans 12 amino acids. Trimming removed 0 bases from V and 6 bases from J, with 6 bases in between. The CDR3 here is CATSRDLGEQYF. CDR3 nucleotide sequence: TGTGCCACCAGCAGAGATCTGGGCGAGCAGTACTTC.

The CDR3 is CASSYSTGAHTDTQYF. The CDR3 region has the DNA TGTGCCAGCAGTTACTCGACAGGGGCCCACACAGATACGCAGTATTTT. The chain joins TRBV6-5 to TRBJ2-3, with 8 bases identical to TRBD1. Looked up from germline, CDR1 is MNHEY and CDR2 is SVGAGI. V shed 0 bases, J shed 2 bases, and the junction held 4 bases outside the gene matches. CDR3 length equals 16 residues.

The chain carries TRBV7-2 and TRBJ2-5, with D possibly TRBD2 on 6 matching bases. Trimming left V 0 bases short and J 0 bases short, with 11 bases between. The CDR3 is made up of 16 amino acids. Per the germline V gene, CDR1 is SGHTA and CDR2 is FQGNSA. The CDR3 region is CASSLALGGYQETQYF. The CDR3 DNA sequence: TGTGCCAGCAGCTTAGCCCTAGGAGGGTACCAAGAGACCCAGTACTTC.

This clonotype was found a few times. This sequence joins TRBV12-3 or TRBV12-4 and TRBJ2-1, with 14 bases lining up with TRBD2. There are 15 residues in the CDR3. Germline trimming cut 4 bases from V and 10 bases from J; bases unmatched to any gene: 6. The DNA of the CDR3 is TGTGCCAGCAGTTGGGGACTAGCGGGAGCCAACGAGCAGTTCTTC. Protein: CASSWGLAGANEQFF.

This clonotype was detected only a few times. The rearrangement links TRBV25-1 to TRBJ2-2; 10 bases align to TRBD2. CDR1 is MGHDK and CDR2 is SYGVNS in the germline V gene. V lost 1 base and J lost 4; bases outside the gene matches: 0. CDR3 length: 15 residues. DNA for the CDR3: TGTGCCAGCAGTGAATTAGCGGGAGGCACCGGGGAGCTGTTTTTT. It encodes CASSELAGGTGELFF.